This paragraph covers one TCR beta chain sequence. This CDR3 comprises 14 residues. Germline CDR1 and CDR2: LNHNV and YYDKDF (reference sequence). Trimming removed 4 bases at V and 8 bases at J, with 14 bases between. These data belong to a study of blood T cell repertoires in COVID-19. About the research overall: Italy, Spain and the United States were the sources of the convalescent and acute COVID-19 samples. From T cells, B-cell-depleted T cells, or PBMCs came the material, which was cDNA or gDNA.

Authors' processing steps: For nucleated cells, counts were estimated from reference gene primer amplification. Using immunoSEQ multiplex PCR, the repertoire was profiled, and TCRdb retains in-frame clones only, with some absent. V and J calls and clone size are given by that table; D and trimming were obtained from the DNA. The sample shows nearly 35,000 clones, 85% of them seen only once. The genes are TRBV15 and TRBJ1-4; unclear D gene. The sequence was collected from a human donor with acute or convalescent COVID-19. The donor label of this sample is uncertain. The sample was peripheral blood. The CDR3: CATSTRTTGEKLFF. The CDR3 bases are TGTGCCACCAGCACCCGAACGACCGGGGAAAAACTGTTTTTT.